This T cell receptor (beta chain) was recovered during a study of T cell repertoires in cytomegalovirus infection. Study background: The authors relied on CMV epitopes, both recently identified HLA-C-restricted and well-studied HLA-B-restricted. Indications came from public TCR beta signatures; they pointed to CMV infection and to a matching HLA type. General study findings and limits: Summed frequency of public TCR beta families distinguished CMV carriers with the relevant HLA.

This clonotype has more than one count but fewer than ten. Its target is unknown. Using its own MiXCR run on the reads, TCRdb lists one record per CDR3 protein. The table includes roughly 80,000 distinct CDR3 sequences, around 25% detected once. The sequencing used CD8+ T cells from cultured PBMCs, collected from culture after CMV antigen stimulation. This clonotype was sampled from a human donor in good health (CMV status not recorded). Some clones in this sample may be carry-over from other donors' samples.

The CDR3 DNA follows: TGTGCCAGCAGTTTATTGATGGGGAACCACGCCTACGAGCAGTACTTC. Protein: CASSLLMGNHAYEQYF. The genes are TRBV27 and TRBJ2-7; D gene uncertain. The CDR3 consists of 16 residues. Trimming shortened V by 1 base and J by 2 bases, and 15 bases separated the two germline ends. The V gene's germline CDR1 is MNHEY and CDR2 SMNVEV (reference sequence).